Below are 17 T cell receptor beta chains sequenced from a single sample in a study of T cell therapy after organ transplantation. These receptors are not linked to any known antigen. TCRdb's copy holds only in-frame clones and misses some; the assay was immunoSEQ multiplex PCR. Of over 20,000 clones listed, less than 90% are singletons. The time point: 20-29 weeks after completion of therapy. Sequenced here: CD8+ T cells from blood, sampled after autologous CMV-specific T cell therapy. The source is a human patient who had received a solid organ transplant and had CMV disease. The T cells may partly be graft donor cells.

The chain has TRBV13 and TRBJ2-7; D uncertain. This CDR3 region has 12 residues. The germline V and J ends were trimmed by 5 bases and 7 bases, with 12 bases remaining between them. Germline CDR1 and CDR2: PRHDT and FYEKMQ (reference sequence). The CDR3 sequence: CASSHSAREQYF. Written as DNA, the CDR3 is TGTGCCAGCAGCCATTCGGCGAGAGAGCAGTACTTC. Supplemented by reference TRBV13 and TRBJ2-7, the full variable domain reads AAGVIQSPRHLIKEKRETATLKCYPIPRHDTVYWYQQGPGQDPQFLISFYEKMQSDKGSIPDRFSAQQFSDYHSELNMSSLELGDSALYFCASSHSAREQYFGPGTRLTVT.

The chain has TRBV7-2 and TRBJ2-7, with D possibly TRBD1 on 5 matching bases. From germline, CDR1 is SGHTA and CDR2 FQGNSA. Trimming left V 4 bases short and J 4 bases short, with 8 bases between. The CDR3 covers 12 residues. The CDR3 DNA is TGTGCCAGCAGCTACGACAGTTACGAGCAGTACTTC. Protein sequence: CASSYDSYEQYF.

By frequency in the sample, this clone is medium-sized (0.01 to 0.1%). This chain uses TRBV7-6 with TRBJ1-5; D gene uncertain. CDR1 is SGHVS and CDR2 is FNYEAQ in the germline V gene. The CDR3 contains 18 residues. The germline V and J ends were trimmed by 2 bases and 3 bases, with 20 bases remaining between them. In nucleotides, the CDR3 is TGTGCCAGCAGCTTATTGGAGGGAGATGGACGGTACAATCAGCCCCAGCATTTT. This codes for CASSLLEGDGRYNQPQHF.

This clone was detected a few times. In DNA form, the CDR3 reads TGTGCCAGCAGGACAGGGAACAATCAGCCCCAGCATTTT. It specifies CASRTGNNQPQHF. The chain carries TRBV6-1 and TRBJ1-5; 7 bases line up with TRBD1. Germline values: CDR1 MNHNS, CDR2 SASEGT. There are 13 residues in the CDR3. The trim removed 6 bases at V and 3 bases at J, leaving 2 bases unmatched.

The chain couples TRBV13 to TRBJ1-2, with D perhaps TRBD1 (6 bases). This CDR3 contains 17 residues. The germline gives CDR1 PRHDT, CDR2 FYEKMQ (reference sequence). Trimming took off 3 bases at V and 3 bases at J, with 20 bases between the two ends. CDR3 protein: CASSLWGGIEVDYGYTF. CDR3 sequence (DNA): TGTGCCAGCAGCTTGTGGGGGGGCATAGAGGTGGACTATGGCTACACCTTC.

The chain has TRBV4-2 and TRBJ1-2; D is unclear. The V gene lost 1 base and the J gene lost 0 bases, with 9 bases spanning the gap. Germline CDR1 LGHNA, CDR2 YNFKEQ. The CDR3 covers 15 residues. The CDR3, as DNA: TGTGCCAGCAGCCAAGGTAACGGACCTAACTATGGCTACACCTTC. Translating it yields CASSQGNGPNYGYTF.

CDR3 nucleotide sequence: TGTGCCAGCAGCTCAGGAGGGGGACAGGGTGTCAATGAGCAGTTCTTC. Its protein is CASSSGGGQGVNEQFF. This chain joins TRBV9 and TRBJ2-1; 9 bases line up with TRBD1. The CDR3 has 16 amino acids. Germline V lookup: CDR1 SGDLS, CDR2 YYNGEE. J was trimmed by 6 bases and V by 4 bases; bases with no gene match: 11.

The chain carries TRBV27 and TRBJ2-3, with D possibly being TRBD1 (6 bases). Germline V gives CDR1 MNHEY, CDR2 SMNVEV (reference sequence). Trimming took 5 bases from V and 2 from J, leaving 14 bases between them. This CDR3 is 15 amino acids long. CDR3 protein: CASSPTAGVTDTQYF. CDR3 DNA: TGTGCCAGCAGTCCGACAGCAGGGGTCACAGATACGCAGTATTTT.

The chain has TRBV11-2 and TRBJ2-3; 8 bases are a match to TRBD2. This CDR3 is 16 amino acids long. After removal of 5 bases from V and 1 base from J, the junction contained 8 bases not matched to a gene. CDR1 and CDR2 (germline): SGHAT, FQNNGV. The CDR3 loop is CASSLPAGGRTDTQYF. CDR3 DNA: TGTGCCAGCAGCCTTCCGGCGGGGGGACGCACAGATACGCAGTATTTT.

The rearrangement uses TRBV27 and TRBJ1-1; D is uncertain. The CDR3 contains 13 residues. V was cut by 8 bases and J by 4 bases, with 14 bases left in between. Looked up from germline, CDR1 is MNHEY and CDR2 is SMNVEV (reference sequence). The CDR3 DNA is TGTGCCAGCCAAATCGGAGGGTCCACTGAAGCTTTCTTT. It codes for CASQIGGSTEAFF.

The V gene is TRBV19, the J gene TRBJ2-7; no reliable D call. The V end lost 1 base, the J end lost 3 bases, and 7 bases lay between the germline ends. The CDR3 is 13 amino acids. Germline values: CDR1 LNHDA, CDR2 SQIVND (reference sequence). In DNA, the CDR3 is TGTGCCAGTAGTATAGGGCTACTCTACGAGCAGTACTTC. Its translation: CASSIGLLYEQYF.

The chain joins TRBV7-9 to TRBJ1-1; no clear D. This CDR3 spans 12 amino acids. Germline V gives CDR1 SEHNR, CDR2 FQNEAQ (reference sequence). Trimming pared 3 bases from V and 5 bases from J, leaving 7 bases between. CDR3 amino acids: CASSLPGTEAFF. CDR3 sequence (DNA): TGTGCCAGCAGCTTGCCGGGTACTGAAGCTTTCTTT.

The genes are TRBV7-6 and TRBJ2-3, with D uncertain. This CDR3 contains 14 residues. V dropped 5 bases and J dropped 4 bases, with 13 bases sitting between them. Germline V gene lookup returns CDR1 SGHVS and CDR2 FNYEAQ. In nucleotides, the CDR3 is TGTGCCAGCAGCCCCCCCCGGCCCGCAGATACGCAGTATTTT. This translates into CASSPPRPADTQYF.

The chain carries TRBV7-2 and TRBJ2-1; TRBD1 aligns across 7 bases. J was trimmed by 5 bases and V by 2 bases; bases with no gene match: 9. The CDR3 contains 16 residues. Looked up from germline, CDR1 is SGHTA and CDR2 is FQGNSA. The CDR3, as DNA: TGTGCCAGCAGCTTAATTCGGCAGGGGGTCCACAATGAGCAGTTCTTC. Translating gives CASSLIRQGVHNEQFF.

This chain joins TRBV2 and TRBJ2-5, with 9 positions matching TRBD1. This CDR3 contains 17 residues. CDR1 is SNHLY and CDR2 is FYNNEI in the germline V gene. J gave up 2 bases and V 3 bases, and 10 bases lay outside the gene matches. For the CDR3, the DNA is TGTGCCAGCAGTGAGGTTTCCGGGACAGGGTCTCAAGAGACCCAGTACTTC. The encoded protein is CASSEVSGTGSQETQYF.

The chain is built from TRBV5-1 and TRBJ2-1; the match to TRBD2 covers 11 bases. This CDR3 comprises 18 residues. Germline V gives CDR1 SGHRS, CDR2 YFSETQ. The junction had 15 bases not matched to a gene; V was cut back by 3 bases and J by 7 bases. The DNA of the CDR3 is TGCGCCAGCAGCTCCCGACTAGCGGGAAGTGGGTTGGGGAATGAGCAGTTCTTC. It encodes CASSSRLAGSGLGNEQFF.

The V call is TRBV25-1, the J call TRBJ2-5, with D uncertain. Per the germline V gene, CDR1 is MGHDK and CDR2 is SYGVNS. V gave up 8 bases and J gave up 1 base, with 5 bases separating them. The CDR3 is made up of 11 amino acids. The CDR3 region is CASGPQETQYF. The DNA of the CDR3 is TGTGCCAGCGGCCCCCAAGAGACCCAGTACTTC.